This T cell receptor (beta chain) comes out of a study of control samples from healthy donors and cancer patients. With 5 bases clipped from V and 8 bases from J, the junction kept 10 bases outside the gene matches. The CDR3 consists of 15 residues. From germline, CDR1 is SGHTA and CDR2 FQGNSA. Clones were read by immunoSEQ multiplex PCR, and TCRdb kept only the in-frame ones, dropping some. The sample lists some 150,000 clones; approximately 88% were seen once. J is TRBJ1-3 and V is TRBV7-2, with 9 bases aligning to TRBD1. This TCR was recovered from a man aged 30 to 45 in good health. Sequenced input: blood. For the CDR3, the DNA is TGTGCCAGCAGCCCGGGACAGGGTCTTATTGACACCATATATTTT. It specifies CASSPGQGLIDTIYF.